Following are 23 T cell receptor beta chains from one sample sequenced in a study of blood T cell repertoires in COVID-19. The method was immunoSEQ multiplex PCR; TCRdb's version includes in-frame clones alone and lacks a portion of them. The sample has 55,000 to 75,000 clones, 75% to 90% seen once. The sequenced sample was peripheral blood. These receptors were collected from a man aged 70 or older who had recovered from COVID-19.

This clone was counted a few times. V usage is TRBV6-6 and J usage is TRBJ2-3; a weak D match, TRBD2 (6 bases). Trimming left V 8 bases short and J 4 bases short, with 10 bases between. The CDR3 consists of 12 residues. Looked up from germline, CDR1 is MNHNY and CDR2 is SVGAGI (reference sequence). The CDR3, as DNA: TGTGCCAGCTGCGGGATCGCAGATACGCAGTATTTT. This translates into CASCGIADTQYF.

This clone appeared once. The chain uses TRBV6-5 and TRBJ2-3, with 10 nucleotides matching TRBD1. CDR3 length: 14 amino acids. V shed 6 bases, J shed 5 bases, and the junction held 5 bases outside the gene matches. Germline V CDR1 and CDR2: MNHEY, SVGAGI. The CDR3 bases are TGTGCCAGCAGGAGACAGGGGGCGAAAGATACGCAGTATTTT. It codes for CASRRQGAKDTQYF.

The CDR3 region has the DNA TGTGCCAGTAGTATCTCAGGGGAGACTAATGAAAAACTGTTTTTT. Translation: CASSISGETNEKLFF. The rearrangement links TRBV19 to TRBJ1-4, with D tentatively TRBD1 (6 bases). In germline, CDR1 is LNHDA, CDR2 SQIVND (reference sequence). The CDR3 runs to 15 residues. V gave up 3 bases and J gave up 2 bases, with 10 bases separating them.

This clone was detected only a few times. The DNA for the CDR3 is TGTGCCAGCAAAGGACAGCTCATGCTGAACACTGAAGCTTTCTTT. It is translated as CASKGQLMLNTEAFF. The chain carries TRBV2 and TRBJ1-1; TRBD1 is a possible D gene (6 bases). Trimming took 7 bases from V and 0 from J, leaving 15 bases between them. Germline CDR1 reads SNHLY; CDR2 reads FYNNEI. This CDR3 spans 15 amino acids.

This clone was seen a single time. The chain employs TRBV7-9 and TRBJ2-7; 7 positions agree with TRBD1. Germline values: CDR1 SEHNR, CDR2 FQNEAQ (reference sequence). This CDR3 comprises 13 residues. The V gene end was trimmed by 4 bases and the J gene end by 2 bases; junction bases not matched to a gene: 2. CDR3 region: CASSSGQTYEQYF. DNA for the CDR3: TGTGCCAGCAGCTCGGGACAGACCTACGAGCAGTACTTC. The whole variable domain, filled in from reference TRBV7-9 and TRBJ2-7, reads DTGVSQNPRHKITKRGQNVTFRCDPISEHNRLYWYRQTLGQGPEFLTYFQNEAQLEKSRLLSDRFSAERPKGSFSTLEIQRTEQGDSAMYLCASSSGQTYEQYFGPGTRLTVT.

This chain links TRBV15 with TRBJ1-1, with D possibly being TRBD1 (5 bases). Per germline, CDR1 LNHNV and CDR2 YYDKDF (reference sequence). The germline V and J ends were trimmed by 0 bases and 7 bases, with 9 bases remaining between them. This CDR3 comprises 13 residues. The CDR3 bases are TGTGCCACCAGCAGAGACCCGACAGTTGAAGCTTTCTTT. Its protein is CATSRDPTVEAFF.

The rearrangement uses TRBV2 and TRBJ1-6; 8 nucleotides agree with TRBD1. Germline V gene data show CDR1 as SNHLY and CDR2 as FYNNEI. This CDR3 spans 16 amino acids. V trimming: 4 bases; J trimming: 4 bases; junction bases outside the gene matches: 6. The CDR3 region has the DNA TGTGCCAGCAGTGGGGGGACAGGTGCTTATAATTCACCCCTCCACTTT. It encodes CASSGGTGAYNSPLHF.

This rearrangement joins TRBV5-1 to TRBJ2-2; 13 bases agree with TRBD2. Germline CDR1 SGHRS, CDR2 YFSETQ. This CDR3 spans 15 amino acids. Trimming took 4 bases from V and 8 from J; bases not matched to a gene: 5. The CDR3 DNA reads TGCGCCAGCAGCGAGGGACTAGCGGGAACGGGGGAGCTGTTTTTT. The encoded protein is CASSEGLAGTGELFF.

The genes are TRBV18 and TRBJ1-1; D is perhaps TRBD1 (6 bases). CDR1 and CDR2 (germline): KGHSH, LQKENI. V lost 3 bases, J lost 1 base, and 15 bases lay in between. This CDR3 is built from 16 residues. The CDR3 region is CASSPSGHRRNTEAFF. DNA for the CDR3: TGTGCCAGCTCACCGTCGGGACACCGGAGGAACACTGAAGCTTTCTTT.

The chain recombines TRBV12-2 with TRBJ2-2; TRBD1, the table's D call, lacks a check against the DNA. TRBV12-2 is recorded as a pseudogene. The CDR3 is 11 amino acids. CDR3 coding DNA: TGTGCAAGTCGACTCAGGGGGGAGCTGTTTTTT. This encodes CASRLRGELFF.

V and J are TRBV7-9 and TRBJ1-5; 8 bases agree with TRBD1. The CDR3 length is 16 residues. V gave up 5 bases and J gave up 5 bases; unmatched junction bases: 11. Germline CDR1 SEHNR, CDR2 FQNEAQ (reference sequence). The CDR3 sequence is CASSRQGLDSDQPQHF. CDR3 nucleotide sequence: TGTGCCAGCAGCAGACAGGGGCTCGATTCCGATCAGCCCCAGCATTTT.

The CDR3 sequence is CASRLTTSGTGDTQYF. As DNA, the CDR3 is TGTGCCAGCAGGTTGACGACTAGCGGGACGGGGGATACGCAGTATTTT. The chain has TRBV2 and TRBJ2-3, with 11 bases fitting TRBD2. With 6 bases clipped from V and 6 bases from J, the junction kept 11 bases outside the gene matches. Germline V lookup: CDR1 SNHLY, CDR2 FYNNEI. The length of the CDR3 is 16 residues.

This rearrangement joins TRBV2 to TRBJ2-1; TRBD2 matches at 8 bases. CDR1 is SNHLY, CDR2 FYNNEI, per germline. With 3 bases clipped from V and 4 bases from J, the junction kept 8 bases outside the gene matches. The CDR3 length is 16 residues. CDR3 DNA sequence: TGTGCCAGCAGTGAGCGTGCGGGAGGAACGTACAATGAGCAGTTCTTC. Translated: CASSERAGGTYNEQFF.

V is TRBV2 and J is TRBJ2-5, with D possibly matching TRBD1 (5 bases). Trimming pared 7 bases from V and 3 bases from J, leaving 15 bases between. The CDR3 loop spans 14 amino acids. Germline V gives CDR1 SNHLY, CDR2 FYNNEI. In DNA form, the CDR3 reads TGTGCCAGCATGGAACTCGCAGGGAAAGAGACCCAGTACTTC. This sequence encodes CASMELAGKETQYF.

The rearrangement joins TRBV5-6 to TRBJ1-5; D is perhaps TRBD1 (5 bases). The germline CDR1 and CDR2 sequences are SGHDT and YYEEEE. This CDR3 has 14 residues. The V gene lost 5 bases and the J gene lost 1 base, with 10 bases spanning the gap. The DNA for the CDR3 is TGTGCCAGCAGGTTAAGGGGAAGCAATCAGCCCCAGCATTTT. Translated, it gives CASRLRGSNQPQHF.

The rearrangement joins TRBV11-2 to TRBJ2-3; D is undetermined. Trimming removed 3 bases at V and 0 bases at J, with 13 bases between. The CDR3 sequence is 16 residues long. The germline V gene has CDR1 SGHAT and CDR2 FQNNGV. The CDR3 DNA sequence: TGTGCCAGCAGCTTCCAGGCAGTTGGGAGCACAGATACGCAGTATTTT. It translates to CASSFQAVGSTDTQYF. Full variable domain (remainder filled in from reference TRBV11-2 and TRBJ2-3): EAGVAQSPRYKIIEKRQSVAFWCNPISGHATLYWYQQILGQGPKLLIQFQNNGVVDDSQLPKDRFSAERLKGVDSTLKIQPAKLEDSAVYLCASSFQAVGSTDTQYFGPGTRLTVL.

The J gene is TRBJ2-5, the V gene TRBV29-1, with TRBD1 matching 8 bases. Germline trimming cut 0 bases from V and 5 bases from J; bases unmatched to any gene: 2. This CDR3 has 13 residues. Germline V CDR1 and CDR2: SQVTM, ANQGSEA. The CDR3 coding sequence is TGCAGCGTTGAAGAGACAGGGGTTGAGACCCAGTACTTC. It yields the protein CSVEETGVETQYF.

The chain joins TRBV14 to TRBJ2-7; D is possibly TRBD2 (6 bases). This CDR3 has 15 amino acids. CDR1 is SGHDN and CDR2 is FVKESK in the germline V gene. V lost 3 bases and J lost 4, with 16 bases in between. CDR3 in amino acids: CASSQGGLQLYEQYF. For the CDR3, the DNA is TGTGCCAGCAGCCAGGGGGGATTACAACTTTACGAGCAGTACTTC.

The chain links TRBV5-1 to TRBJ2-2; D is perhaps TRBD1 (6 bases). The CDR3 sequence is 16 residues long. Germline V gene lookup returns CDR1 SGHRS and CDR2 YFSETQ. V was cut by 2 bases and J by 0 bases, with 11 bases left in between. DNA for the CDR3: TGCGCCAGCAGCTTACAGGGTCCATCGAACACCGGGGAGCTGTTTTTT. This encodes CASSLQGPSNTGELFF.

The chain uses TRBV7-2 and TRBJ2-3; D is undetermined. Germline values: CDR1 SGHTA, CDR2 FQGNSA. The CDR3 has 14 amino acids. Between the trimmed V and J ends, which lost 5 bases and 2 bases, there was a span of 11 bases. DNA for the CDR3: TGTGCCAGCAGCCCGAGGCGCCTCACAGATACGCAGTATTTT. As protein: CASSPRRLTDTQYF.

This clone appeared a single time. The chain joins TRBV6-2 or TRBV6-3 to TRBJ1-5; D might be TRBD1 (5 bases). Germline V CDR1 and CDR2: MNHEY, SVGEGT. Trimming removed 1 base from V and 2 bases from J, with 15 bases in between. The CDR3 consists of 17 residues. This chain's CDR3 is CASSYFERGTGNQPQHF. In nucleotides, the CDR3 is TGTGCCAGCAGTTACTTTGAAAGGGGTACTGGCAATCAGCCCCAGCATTTT.

The V gene is TRBV2, the J gene TRBJ1-2; 8 bases are a match to TRBD1. Trimming took 5 bases from V and 3 from J; bases not matched to a gene: 5. Germline CDR1 is SNHLY and CDR2 is FYNNEI. This CDR3 region has 14 residues. As DNA, the CDR3 is TGTGCCAGCAGTTTACAGGGGGGGGACTATGGCTACACCTTC. It specifies CASSLQGGDYGYTF.

The chain combines TRBV7-2 with TRBJ1-5, with 10 bases identical to TRBD1. This CDR3 has 17 amino acids. The ends lost 4 bases at V and 6 bases at J; junction bases unmatched: 12. Germline CDR1 is SGHTA and CDR2 is FQGNSA. CDR3 nucleotide sequence: TGTGCCAGCAGCTCAACCGGGACAGGGGTTTTCGGTCAGCCCCAGCATTTT. The encoded protein is CASSSTGTGVFGQPQHF.